A selection of T cell receptor beta chains follows, all from one sample in a study of human T cells and chemical hapten exposure. One entry per CDR3 protein, called by TCRdb with MiXCR from the RACE reads. The data contain under 300,000 distinct CDR3 sequences, around 9.3% of them seen just once; the ten biggest clones take up about 2.1%. The sequencing here drew on whole blood, taken in connection with sensitization to the hapten diphenylcyclopropenone (DPC). These receptors originate from a woman in her thirties or forties with alopecia areata. Some clones in this sample may be carry-over from other donors' samples. The conserved cysteine and the conserved F or W are not part of the CDR3 here.

v_call,j_call,cdr3_aa
TRBV4-1,TRBJ1-3,ASSHPTEDSGNTIY
TRBV28,TRBJ2-7,ASTIAGPYYEQY
TRBV10-3,TRBJ2-7,AISESQGAEQY
TRBV29-1,TRBJ2-1,SVEDFGTSGRYEQF
TRBV10-3,TRBJ2-2,AISESITTNTGELF
TRBV15,TRBJ1-4,ATSRPDSTNEKLF
TRBV12-3/TRBV12-4,TRBJ2-1,ASSASGRGDEQF
TRBV29-1,TRBJ2-7,SVPEGGEQY
TRBV12-3/TRBV12-4,TRBJ1-5,ASSSPGANQPQH
TRBV6-5,TRBJ2-1,ASSYLVAGVEEQF
TRBV10-3,TRBJ1-1,AIKDRGITEAF
TRBV27,TRBJ2-2,ASALLTGELF
TRBV6-5,TRBJ2-7,ASSSLSEGRINYEQY
TRBV2,TRBJ2-2,ASTGLPPTGELF
TRBV20-1,TRBJ2-7,SAREGGAYEQY
TRBV6-4,TRBJ2-1,ASSVTASGSIYNEQF
TRBV28,TRBJ2-3,ASSPRREPNTQY
TRBV20-1,TRBJ2-1,SAIGTGAPTGEQF
TRBV2,TRBJ2-1,ASHTISSYNEQF
TRBV7-8,TRBJ2-3,ASSLVGTGRDTQY
TRBV6-6,TRBJ2-1,ASSSVGEGRDEQF
TRBV12-3/TRBV12-4,TRBJ2-7,ASSSGPGEQY
TRBV20-1,TRBJ2-7,SARVGAGYPYEQY
TRBV10-3,TRBJ2-5,AIGQETQY
TRBV19,TRBJ2-7,ASESGTGTSEQY
TRBV29-1,TRBJ2-1,SVVTSGDNEQF
TRBV12-3/TRBV12-4,TRBJ1-2,ASSPDRNYGYT
TRBV18,TRBJ2-2,ASSLTDGELF
TRBV12-3/TRBV12-4,TRBJ2-1,ARILSGSGNEQF
TRBV12-3/TRBV12-4,TRBJ1-3,ASRRAGAGNTIY
TRBV28,TRBJ1-5,ASTLVRSQPQH
TRBV7-2,TRBJ1-4,ASSRDVANEKLF
TRBV4-2,TRBJ2-6,ASSQGTGSGANVLT